The clone carrying this T cell receptor beta chain was counted a few times. The antigen remains undetermined. The germline gene is not matched at one end of the junction; a read error may be the cause. The sample originates from a study of CD8 T cells in ankylosing spondylitis. This CDR3 is built from 16 residues. Whole-study findings and limits: What appeared characteristic of ankylosing spondylitis blood was a TCR beta motif of fewer than ten highly homologous variants. The authors reported significant enrichment of disease-linked clones in matched ankylosing spondylitis synovial fluid. Disease-linked clones bore a CD8+ phenotype and were relatively rare in peripheral blood. Earlier studies detected some motif variants in reactive arthritis synovial fluid and blood.

With molecular barcodes, quantitative 5'-RACE was used to make the TCR beta libraries. One entry per CDR3 protein, called by TCRdb with MiXCR from the 5' RACE reads. The profile shows under 950,000 distinct CDR3 sequences, 19% of them singletons. The TCR was taken from a male donor with ankylosing spondylitis. Source material: blood, either unsorted or a sorted T cell fraction (not recorded which). V gene TRBV12-3 or TRBV12-4 combines with J gene TRBJ1-4, with D unresolved. CDR3 sequence reads: CASTLTAGYLNEKLFF. CDR3 DNA: TGTGCCAGCACTTTAACAGCGGGGTACCTCAATGAAAAACTGTTTTTT.